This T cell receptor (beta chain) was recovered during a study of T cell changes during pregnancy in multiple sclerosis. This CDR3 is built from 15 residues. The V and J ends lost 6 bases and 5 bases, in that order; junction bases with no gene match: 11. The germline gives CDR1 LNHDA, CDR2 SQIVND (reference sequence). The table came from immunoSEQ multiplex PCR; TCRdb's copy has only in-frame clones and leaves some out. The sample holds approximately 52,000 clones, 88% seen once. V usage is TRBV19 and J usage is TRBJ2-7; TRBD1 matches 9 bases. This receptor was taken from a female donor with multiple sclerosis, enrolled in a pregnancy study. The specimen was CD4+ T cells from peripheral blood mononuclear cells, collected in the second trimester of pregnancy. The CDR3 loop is CASRTDGQGRNEQYF. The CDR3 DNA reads TGTGCCAGTAGGACAGACGGACAGGGGCGGAACGAGCAGTACTTC.